This T cell receptor beta chain was profiled in a study of T cells in Graves' hyperthyroidism and ophthalmopathy. Broader study findings: Blood also carried most thyroid clonotypes expanded above 0.001. Ophthalmopathy got predicted by the model a median about six months before its onset.

Investigators excluded patients with uncontrolled infection, other autoimmune disease, pregnancy or lactation. The CDR3 spans 13 residues. CDR1 is SNHLY, CDR2 FYNNEI, per germline. V was pared by 5 bases and J by 6 bases, with 13 bases between. This clonotype was counted at least ten times. The antigen is undetermined. TCR beta CDR3 regions were amplified from RNA transcripts. Primed by the HTBI set, a first-round RT-PCR was run on the TCR CDR3. TCRdb recomputed calls from the multiplex PCR reads with MiXCR, one row per CDR3 protein. The repertoire holds 540,000 or so distinct CDR3 sequences, with under 60% as singletons.

This chain connects TRBV2 to TRBJ1-2; no clear D gene. Source material: peripheral blood or thyroid tissue (not recorded which). The receptor was isolated from an adult woman with Graves' disease, either hyperthyroidism or ophthalmopathy (not recorded which). The CDR3 spells CASSRLLGDGYTF. CDR3 coding DNA: TGTGCCAGCAGTAGGCTCCTCGGGGATGGCTACACCTTC. Using reference TRBV2 and TRBJ1-2 for the parts outside the CDR3, the full variable domain is EPEVTQTPSHQVTQMGQEVILRCVPISNHLYFYWYRQILGQKVEFLVSFYNNEISEKSEIFDDQFSVERPDGSNFTLKIRSTKLEDSAMYFCASSRLLGDGYTFGSGTRLTVV.